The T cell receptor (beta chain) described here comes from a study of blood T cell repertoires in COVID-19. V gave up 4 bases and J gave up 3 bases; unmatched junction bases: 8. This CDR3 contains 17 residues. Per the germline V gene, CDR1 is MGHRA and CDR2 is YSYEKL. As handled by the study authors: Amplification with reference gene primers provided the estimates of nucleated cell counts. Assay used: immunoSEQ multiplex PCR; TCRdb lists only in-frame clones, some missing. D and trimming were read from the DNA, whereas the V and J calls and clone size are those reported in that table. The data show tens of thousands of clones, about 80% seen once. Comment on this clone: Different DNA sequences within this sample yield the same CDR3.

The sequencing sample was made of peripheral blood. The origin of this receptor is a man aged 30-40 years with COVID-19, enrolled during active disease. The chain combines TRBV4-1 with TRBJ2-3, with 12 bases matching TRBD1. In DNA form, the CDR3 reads TGCGCCAGCAGCCCCTCCGGGACAGGGGGCCTGACAGATACGCAGTATTTT. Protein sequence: CASSPSGTGGLTDTQYF.